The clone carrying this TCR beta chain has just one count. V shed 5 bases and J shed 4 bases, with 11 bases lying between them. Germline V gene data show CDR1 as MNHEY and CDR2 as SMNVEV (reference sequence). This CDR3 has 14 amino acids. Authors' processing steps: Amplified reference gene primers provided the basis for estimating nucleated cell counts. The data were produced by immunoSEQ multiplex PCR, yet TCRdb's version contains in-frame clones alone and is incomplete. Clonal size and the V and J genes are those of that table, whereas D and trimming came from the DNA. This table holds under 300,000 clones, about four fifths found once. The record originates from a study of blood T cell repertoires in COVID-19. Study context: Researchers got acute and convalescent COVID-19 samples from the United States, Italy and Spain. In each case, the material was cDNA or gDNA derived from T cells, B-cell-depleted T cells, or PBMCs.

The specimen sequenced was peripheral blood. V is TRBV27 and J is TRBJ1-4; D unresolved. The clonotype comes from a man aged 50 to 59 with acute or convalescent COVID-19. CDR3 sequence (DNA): TGTGCCAGCAGTGGGAGGAGCCTTAATGAAAAACTGTTTTTT. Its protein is CASSGRSLNEKLFF.